This entry features one TCR beta chain sequence. As yet, its antigen is unknown. Sequenced with the Oncomine TCR Beta short-read assay was DNA taken from cultured CD4+ T cells. TCRdb processed the PCR reads anew with MiXCR; each CDR3 protein has one entry. The sample consists of 15,000 or so distinct CDR3 sequences, roughly 60% of them appearing once. Treatment defined: approximately nine-day PBMC culture with coronavirus spike peptide pools or control peptides (ViraFEST assay). Cells received half-medium changes with fresh IL-2 medium on days 3 and 7. The data derive from a study of vaccination and CD4 T cells after COVID-19. For the study at large: Sampling that followed vaccination took place a median approximately 79 days after dose two, within a range of 14 to 241.

V was cut by 7 bases and J by 6 bases, with 15 bases left in between. Germline CDR1 is MNHEY and CDR2 is SVGEGT. CDR3 size: 13 residues. The receptor was derived from a human donor who had recovered from COVID-19. The V call is TRBV6-2 or TRBV6-3, the J call TRBJ2-5; tentatively, D is TRBD1 or TRBD2 (5 bases each). The sample taken for sequencing was CD4+ T cells from blood, cultured in vitro. The CDR3 loop is CASIQGGGKTQYF. The CDR3 region has the DNA TGTGCCAGCATCCAGGGTGGGGGAAAGACCCAGTACTTC.